This T cell receptor beta chain was sequenced for a study of cytotoxic CD8 clonotypes in ibrutinib-treated CLL. Overall study findings and caveats: Stable or contracted on treatment, public clonotypes were also uncommon.

Germline V gene lookup returns CDR1 GTSNPN and CDR2 SVGIG (reference sequence). V lost 3 bases and J lost 10, with 13 bases in between. This CDR3 has 12 amino acids. Of note for this clone: The target antigen is unknown.

Here immunoSEQ multiplex PCR was the method, and the copy in TCRdb shows in-frame clones only, minus some. The data hold some 200,000 clones, with around 72% observed a single time. The rearrangement uses TRBV30 and TRBJ2-1; weak D call: TRBD2 (5 bases). This clonotype was sampled from a human donor with chronic lymphocytic leukemia. Sequencing was performed on PBMCs, taken after 24 months of ibrutinib treatment. As DNA, the CDR3 is TGTGCCTGGAGCAACACTAGAATCGAGCAGTTCTTC. It encodes CAWSNTRIEQFF. The entire variable domain, with the rest obtained from reference TRBV30 and TRBJ2-1, is as follows: SQTIHQWPATLVQPVGSPLSLECTVEGTSNPNLYWYRQAAGRGLQLLFYSVGIGQISSEVPQNLSASRPQDRQFILSSKKLLLSDSGFYLCAWSNTRIEQFFGPGTRLTVL.